These 20 T cell receptor beta chains were sequenced from one sample in a study of T cells in Graves' hyperthyroidism and ophthalmopathy. Researchers amplified the TCR beta CDR3 regions from RNA transcripts. Primed by the HTBI set, a first-round RT-PCR was run on the TCR CDR3. TCRdb reanalysed the multiplex PCR reads using MiXCR and keeps one entry per CDR3 protein. Of roughly 380,000 distinct CDR3 sequences listed, roughly 15% are singletons. Material for sequencing was blood. The source is a woman aged 18-35 years with Graves' hyperthyroidism.

A few counts support this clonotype. The chain links TRBV7-2 to TRBJ1-2; D uncertain. CDR1 and CDR2 (germline): SGHTA, FQGNSA. This CDR3 has 14 amino acids. The V gene lost 7 bases and the J gene lost 2 bases, with 14 bases spanning the gap. The CDR3 spells CASTPRGLNYGYTF. As DNA, the CDR3 is TGTGCCAGCACTCCTCGGGGTCTAAACTATGGCTACACCTTC.

This clonotype was seen repeatedly, ten times or more. The CDR3 protein is CASSLEGREVETQYF. For the CDR3, the DNA is TGTGCCAGCAGCTTAGAAGGGCGGGAGGTGGAGACCCAGTACTTC. This chain connects TRBV7-2 to TRBJ2-5; 8 nucleotides line up with TRBD2. The CDR3 has 15 residues. Germline assignment: CDR1 SGHTA and CDR2 FQGNSA. V was pared by 1 base and J by 5 bases, with 6 bases of the junction left unmatched. Full variable domain (outside the CDR3, taken from reference TRBV7-2 and TRBJ2-5): GAGVSQSPSNKVTEKGKDVELRCDPISGHTALYWYRQSLGQGLEFLIYFQGNSAPDKSGLPSDRFSAERTGGSVSTLTIQRTQQEDSAVYLCASSLEGREVETQYFGPGTRLLVL.

This chain uses TRBV7-9 with TRBJ2-5; 9 positions agree with TRBD2. V lost 2 bases and J lost 4; bases outside the gene matches: 5. Germline-derived CDR1 and CDR2 are SEHNR and FQNEAQ (reference sequence). The length of the CDR3 is 15 residues. The CDR3 sequence is CASSLLAGNSETQYF. In nucleotides, the CDR3 is TGTGCCAGCAGCTTACTAGCGGGGAATTCAGAGACCCAGTACTTC.

About this clonotype itself: A read error may explain this, as a much larger clone is one base away. Without the conserved terminal phenylalanine or tryptophan, this CDR3 likely stems from a read error. The chain employs TRBV6-2 or TRBV6-3 and TRBJ2-5; possibly TRBD1 for D (6 bases). Germline loops: CDR1 MNHEY, CDR2 SVGEGT. V lost 6 bases and J lost 1, with 18 bases in between. The CDR3 covers 16 residues. CDR3 residues: CASSPPRQGSQETQYL. The CDR3 DNA follows: TGTGCCAGCAGCCCCCCAAGGCAGGGGAGCCAAGAGACCCAGTACCTC.

This clonotype was picked up many times. CDR3 sequence (DNA): TGTGCCAGCAACTTCCAGGGGGAGACTGAAGCTTTCTTT. It yields the protein CASNFQGETEAFF. The chain carries TRBV11-2 and TRBJ1-1, with 7 positions matching TRBD1. V trimming: 7 bases; J trimming: 5 bases; junction bases outside the gene matches: 7. Per germline, CDR1 SGHAT and CDR2 FQNNGV. The CDR3 has 13 amino acids.

V usage is TRBV7-9 and J usage is TRBJ1-2; D is unclear. Germline V gene sequence: CDR1 SEHNR, CDR2 FQNEAQ (reference sequence). The CDR3 extends over 13 amino acids. V dropped 7 bases and J dropped 4 bases, with 13 bases sitting between them. CDR3 loop: CASTQLGGYGYTF. The CDR3 nucleotides read TGTGCCAGCACCCAACTTGGCGGCTATGGCTACACCTTC.

This clonotype was counted ten times or more. The gene calls are TRBV16 and TRBJ1-2; TRBD1 agrees at 8 bases. Germline CDR1 and CDR2: KGHSY and FQNENV. CDR3 length: 13 amino acids. V shed 8 bases, J shed 6 bases, and the junction held 8 bases outside the gene matches. The CDR3 coding sequence is TGTGCCAGCCGCGGGACAGGTGGCCATGGCTACACCTTC. This gives the protein CASRGTGGHGYTF.

This clonotype was detected ten times or more. The V and J genes are TRBV10-2 and TRBJ2-1; possible D gene TRBD1, 6 bases. CDR1 is WSHSY and CDR2 is SAAADI in the germline V gene. The ends were cut back, 6 bases at V and 2 bases at J, with 23 bases in the middle. CDR3 size: 18 residues. CDR3 sequence: CASSGPLLSTGAYNEQFF. The CDR3 nucleotides read TGCGCCAGCAGCGGGCCCCTTCTATCGACAGGAGCCTACAATGAGCAGTTCTTC.

This clonotype came up many times. It is likely a read error, because the conserved phenylalanine at the end of the CDR3 is missing. This chain joins TRBV28 and TRBJ1-1, with D uncertain. Germline V gene data show CDR1 as MDHEN and CDR2 as SYDVKM. The CDR3 has 17 residues. V lost 2 bases and J 1 base, leaving 17 bases between the germline ends. The CDR3 nucleotides are TGTGCCAGCAGTTTAGTGAGCTTCGGCGTCTCGAACACTGAAGCTTTCCTT. Translating it yields CASSLVSFGVSNTEAFL.

This clonotype was recorded a few times. The rearrangement uses TRBV5-1 and TRBJ2-2, with D possibly being TRBD1 (6 bases). The V gene's germline CDR1 is SGHRS and CDR2 YFSETQ. Trimming pared 1 base from V and 7 bases from J, leaving 11 bases between. The CDR3 runs to 14 residues. This CDR3 reads CASSLNRDIGELFF. The CDR3 nucleotides are TGCGCCAGCAGCTTGAACAGGGATATCGGGGAGCTGTTTTTT.

The chain couples TRBV30 to TRBJ2-3; D gene ambiguous. The V end was cut by 3 bases, the J end by 3 bases, with 16 bases between. The CDR3 length is 15 residues. CDR1 is GTSNPN, CDR2 SVGIG, per germline (reference sequence). The CDR3 region is CAWRDGRVWTDTQYF. The CDR3 DNA follows: TGTGCCTGGAGGGACGGTCGGGTTTGGACAGATACGCAGTATTTT.

This clonotype was detected ten times or more. The chain carries TRBV6-5 and TRBJ1-1; D may be TRBD1 (5 bases). The CDR3 is made up of 13 amino acids. Trimming took 2 bases from V and 5 from J, leaving 9 bases between them. Germline V gene sequence: CDR1 MNHEY, CDR2 SVGAGI. CDR3 protein: CASSYQDRTEAFF. In DNA form, the CDR3 reads TGTGCCAGCAGTTACCAAGACAGAACTGAAGCTTTCTTT.

This clonotype was counted at least ten times. The V call is TRBV30, the J call TRBJ1-1, with 8 bases fitting TRBD1. The CDR3 length is 12 residues. Germline V lookup: CDR1 GTSNPN, CDR2 SVGIG (reference sequence). Trimming removed 7 bases from V and 4 bases from J; junction bases left unmatched: 5. This CDR3 is CALQGGSTEAFF. CDR3 DNA: TGTGCCTTACAGGGGGGGAGCACTGAAGCTTTCTTT.

A few counts support this clonotype. A much larger clonotype is one base distant, so this may be a read error. The DNA of the CDR3 is TGTGCCAGCGCCACGAGCCGGGACAGCACAGATACGCAGTATTTT. It encodes CASATSRDSTDTQYF. V is TRBV27 and J is TRBJ2-3; D tentatively reads TRBD1 or TRBD2 (5 bases each). This CDR3 is 15 amino acids long. V dropped 8 bases and J dropped 0 bases, with 15 bases sitting between them. CDR1 is MNHEY and CDR2 is SMNVEV in the germline V gene (reference sequence).

This clonotype was counted ten times or more. The gene calls are TRBV12-3 or TRBV12-4 and TRBJ2-5; 7 nucleotides match TRBD1. V shed 6 bases and J 4 bases; nucleotides not matched to a gene: 5. This CDR3 has 13 amino acids. The CDR3 sequence is CASSSGQRETQYF. The CDR3 DNA reads TGTGCCAGCAGCTCGGGACAGCGAGAGACCCAGTACTTC.

V and J are TRBV20-1 and TRBJ1-5; TRBD1 might be the D (5 bases). The germline gives CDR1 DFQATT, CDR2 SNEGSKA (reference sequence). This CDR3 has 12 residues. V lost 0 bases and J 6 bases, leaving 6 bases between the germline ends. As DNA, the CDR3 is TGCAGTGCTAGAGACGGGGGTCAGCCCCAGCATTTT. It specifies CSARDGGQPQHF.

Many counts were recorded for this clonotype. The chain is built from TRBV12-5 and TRBJ2-3; D uncertain. V gave up 0 bases and J gave up 0 bases, with 13 bases separating them. This CDR3 has 17 amino acids. CDR1 is LGHNT and CDR2 is FRNRAP in the germline V gene. The CDR3 coding sequence is TGTGCTAGTGGTTTGGTACTTGGCACCCGAAGCACAGATACGCAGTATTTT. This translates into CASGLVLGTRSTDTQYF.

This clonotype was seen at least ten times. This sequence joins TRBV11-2 and TRBJ2-5; 10 bases fit TRBD2. After removal of 5 bases from V and 4 bases from J, the junction contained 10 bases not matched to a gene. The CDR3 loop spans 16 amino acids. CDR1 is SGHAT and CDR2 is FQNNGV in the germline V gene. CDR3 DNA sequence: TGTGCCAGCAGCCAACTAGCGGGAAAAGAGGGAGAGACCCAGTACTTC. Protein sequence: CASSQLAGKEGETQYF.

The CDR3 DNA sequence: TGTGCCAGCAGTTACTTGGTCAGGGATGGCGAGCAGTACTTC. Its translation is CASSYLVRDGEQYF. The J gene is TRBJ2-7, the V gene TRBV6-5, with D possibly being TRBD1 (5 bases). Trimming pared 1 base from V and 6 bases from J, leaving 13 bases between. Looked up from germline, CDR1 is MNHEY and CDR2 is SVGAGI. This CDR3 has 14 amino acids.

This clonotype came up many times. The rearrangement links TRBV28 to TRBJ1-1; 9 nucleotides match TRBD1. V dropped 8 bases and J dropped 2; count of bases not matched to a gene: 6. This CDR3 is 14 amino acids long. The germline gives CDR1 MDHEN, CDR2 SYDVKM. In DNA form, the CDR3 reads TGTGCCAGCCAAAGACAGGGGGTCAACACTGAAGCTTTCTTT. It encodes CASQRQGVNTEAFF. The variable domain in full, with the rest retrieved from reference TRBV28 and TRBJ1-1, is DVKVTQSSRYLVKRTGEKVFLECVQDMDHENMFWYRQDPGLGLRLIYFSYDVKMKEKGDIPEGYSVSREKKERFSLILESASTNQTSMYLCASQRQGVNTEAFFGQGTRLTVV.